Given below is one TCR beta chain in context. The CDR3 has 15 residues. This record comes from a study of blood T cell repertoires in COVID-19. Study information: Sample material is recorded as cDNA or gDNA derived from T cells, B-cell-depleted T cells, or PBMCs.

A Seattle source enrolled patients during active infection and followed them longitudinally. In the authors' methods: From reference gene primer amplification, estimates of nucleated cell counts were derived. The assay was immunoSEQ multiplex PCR, and TCRdb's table has in-frame clones only and misses some. The V and J calls and clone size come from that table; D and trimming were worked out from the DNA. Of 200,000 to 250,000 clones in the sample, 75% to 85% were seen once. Sequenced input: peripheral blood. The V gene is TRBV21-1, the J gene TRBJ2-1; TRBD1 reflects the table's D call only, with no check against the DNA. TRBV21-1 is given as a pseudogene. The receptor was derived from an elderly woman with COVID-19, enrolled during active disease. CDR3 sequence (DNA): TGTGCCAGCAGCAAAGAACAGACGAATTACAATGAGCAGTTCTTC. It encodes CASSKEQTNYNEQFF.